Only one count was recorded for the clone carrying this T cell receptor beta chain. The data derive from a study of blood T cell repertoires in COVID-19. In the authors' methods: Cell counts per sample came from amplifying reference gene primers. Profiling relied on immunoSEQ multiplex PCR, and the TCRdb table lists in-frame clones only, not all of them. V and J calls and clone size are those listed in that table; D and trimming were worked out from the DNA. Of 250,000 to 350,000 clones in the sample, 84% were seen once. V dropped 5 bases and J dropped 0 bases, with 14 bases sitting between them. This CDR3 comprises 16 residues. Germline assignment: CDR1 KGHSH and CDR2 LQKENI.

The chain combines TRBV18 with TRBJ1-3, with a possible D match to TRBD1 (5 bases). The TCR originated in a person between 65 and 80 years old with COVID-19, enrolled during active disease. The sample consisted of peripheral blood. Written as DNA, the CDR3 is TGTGCCAGCTCAATACAGGCACAATCCTCTGGAAACACCATATATTTT. This gives the protein CASSIQAQSSGNTIYF.